Following are 21 T cell receptor beta chains from one sample sequenced in a study of blood T cell repertoires in COVID-19. Produced via immunoSEQ multiplex PCR; TCRdb's table is partial and in-frame only. The sample carries about 76,000 clones, 80% to 90% recorded once. Material: peripheral blood. The receptor source for this set is a man aged 60-69 years with COVID-19, enrolled during active disease.

The rearrangement uses TRBV11-2 and TRBJ1-2, with 10 bases identical to TRBD1. J gave up 7 bases and V 1 base, and 12 bases lay outside the gene matches. This CDR3 region has 17 residues. From germline, CDR1 is SGHAT and CDR2 FQNNGV. The CDR3 protein is CASSLGPTGQGNGGYTF. CDR3 coding DNA: TGTGCCAGCAGCTTAGGCCCCACGGGACAGGGGAACGGTGGCTACACCTTC.

This chain links TRBV7-3 with TRBJ2-1; 10 positions match TRBD1. Germline V gene sequence: CDR1 SGHTA, CDR2 FQGTGA. V lost 8 bases to trimming and J lost 7 bases; unmatched junction nucleotides: 2. The CDR3 totals 12 residues. DNA of the CDR3: TGTGCCAGCGGACAGGGGGTTAATGAGCAGTTCTTC. Residues: CASGQGVNEQFF.

This chain uses TRBV11-2 with TRBJ2-1; 13 nucleotides align to TRBD2. The CDR3 runs 16 residues. Germline V gene lookup returns CDR1 SGHAT and CDR2 FQNNGV. Unmatched junction bases numbered 6, after V lost 1 base and J lost 9 bases. Here the CDR3 DNA reads TGTGCCAGCAGCTTAGGGACTAGCGGGAGCCTCGGTGAGCAGTTCTTC. Translated: CASSLGTSGSLGEQFF.

The chain is built from TRBV10-3 and TRBJ2-7; 11 positions agree with TRBD2. V was clipped by 6 bases and J by 2 bases; unmatched bases: 3. Germline values: CDR1 ENHRY, CDR2 SYGVKD. CDR3 size: 14 residues. CDR3 nucleotide sequence: TGTGCCATCAGCCTGGGACTAGCGGCCTACGAGCAGTACTTC. Translation gives CAISLGLAAYEQYF.

In nucleotides, the CDR3 is TGTGCCAGCAGCTTAGGGCGGAACTACGAGCAGTACTTC. It encodes CASSLGRNYEQYF. This rearrangement joins TRBV11-3 to TRBJ2-7; no clear D. CDR1 is SGHNT and CDR2 is YENEEA in the germline V gene. The CDR3 is 13 residues long. Trimming took off 1 base at V and 3 bases at J, with 7 bases between the two ends.

V usage is TRBV5-1 and J usage is TRBJ1-1; the D gene is possibly TRBD1 (6 bases). The V gene's germline CDR1 is SGHRS and CDR2 YFSETQ. CDR3 length equals 14 residues. V was pared by 3 bases and J by 11 bases, with 20 bases between. DNA of the CDR3: TGCGCCAGCAGCTCCCCCCGGTCTGGACAGCGGGCTTTCTTT. Its protein product is CASSSPRSGQRAFF.

The genes are TRBV18 and TRBJ1-2; 9 nucleotides agree with TRBD1. Germline CDR1 and CDR2: KGHSH and LQKENI. This CDR3 region has 21 residues. V shed 2 bases, J shed 0 bases, and the junction held 19 bases outside the gene matches. CDR3 sequence reads: CASSPFAGDRARFSPNYGYTF. In DNA, the CDR3 is TGTGCCAGCTCACCATTCGCCGGGGACAGGGCTCGTTTTAGCCCTAACTATGGCTACACCTTC.

The chain carries TRBV5-1 and TRBJ2-7; D unclear. V was shortened by 3 bases and J by 2 bases, with 12 bases between the two germline ends. CDR3 length: 14 residues. CDR1 and CDR2 (germline): SGHRS, YFSETQ. CDR3 protein: CASSSYAPTYEQYF. In DNA form, the CDR3 reads TGCGCCAGCAGCTCGTACGCTCCTACCTACGAGCAGTACTTC.

The V call is TRBV19, the J call TRBJ1-2, with TRBD1 matching 7 bases. There are 15 residues in the CDR3. Trimming cost V 6 bases and J 3 bases; bases outside gene matches: 10. Germline CDR1 LNHDA, CDR2 SQIVND (reference sequence). CDR3 DNA: TGTGCCAGTAGCGAACAGGGGAATGACTACTATGGCTACACCTTC. This gives the protein CASSEQGNDYYGYTF.

The gene calls are TRBV6-2 or TRBV6-3 and TRBJ2-5, with 7 bases that match TRBD2. Germline values: CDR1 MNHEY, CDR2 SVGEGT. The CDR3 is made up of 15 amino acids. V lost 5 bases, J lost 4 bases, and 10 bases stayed unmatched. The CDR3 DNA is TGTGCCAGCAGTGTCCCGACCGCGGGAGCAGAGACCCAGTACTTC. Its translation is CASSVPTAGAETQYF.

This chain uses TRBV7-9 with TRBJ2-2, with 8 bases that match TRBD1. Germline CDR1 is SEHNR and CDR2 is FQNEAQ (reference sequence). V dropped 5 bases and J dropped 1; count of bases not matched to a gene: 6. The length of the CDR3 is 16 residues. CDR3 region: CASSAGTGRNTGELFF. In DNA form, the CDR3 reads TGTGCCAGCAGCGCTGGGACAGGAAGGAACACCGGGGAGCTGTTTTTT.

This clone was seen only once. This chain links TRBV7-3 with TRBJ2-1; the D gene is possibly TRBD2 (6 bases). The CDR3 length is 15 residues. Germline V lookup: CDR1 SGHTA, CDR2 FQGTGA. V shed 5 bases and J shed 4 bases, with 15 bases lying between them. The CDR3 nucleotides read TGTGCCAGCAGCGAGCATAAAGGAGGGTACAATGAGCAGTTCTTC. Protein sequence: CASSEHKGGYNEQFF.

In its sample, this clone was seen once. V usage is TRBV5-1 and J usage is TRBJ2-3, with D tentatively TRBD2 (6 bases). The CDR3 is 16 amino acids. The germline V and J ends were trimmed by 4 bases and 0 bases, with 15 bases remaining between them. The V gene's germline CDR1 is SGHRS and CDR2 YFSETQ. Here the CDR3 DNA reads TGCGCCAGCAGCGGAGGGACTCGAGTAAGCACAGATACGCAGTATTTT. Its protein product is CASSGGTRVSTDTQYF.

This chain joins TRBV9 and TRBJ2-5; a possible D gene is TRBD2 (5 bases). V was shortened by 3 bases and J by 3 bases, with 9 bases between the two germline ends. The CDR3 has 13 residues. The germline V gene encodes CDR1 SGDLS and CDR2 YYNGEE. This CDR3 reads CASSGGLEETQYF. For the CDR3, the DNA is TGTGCCAGCAGCGGCGGGCTCGAAGAGACCCAGTACTTC.

This clone was seen a few times. J is TRBJ1-1 and V is TRBV6-5, with TRBD1 matching over 7 bases. Germline CDR1 reads MNHEY; CDR2 reads SVGAGI. There are 14 residues in the CDR3. Trimming at V came to 4 bases and at J to 1 base, leaving 3 bases not matched to a gene. CDR3 DNA sequence: TGTGCCAGCAGTTCCCGGACAGGGAACACTGAAGCTTTCTTT. As protein: CASSSRTGNTEAFF.

This chain uses TRBV7-9 with TRBJ2-1, with TRBD2 matching 12 bases. Trimming cost V 3 bases and J 7 bases; bases outside gene matches: 13. From germline, CDR1 is SEHNR and CDR2 FQNEAQ (reference sequence). The CDR3 extends over 18 amino acids. CDR3 amino acids: CASSFRQLAGGSGNEQFF. The CDR3 coding sequence is TGTGCCAGCAGCTTCCGCCAACTAGCGGGGGGCTCGGGGAATGAGCAGTTCTTC. Complete variable domain (other parts from reference TRBV7-9 and TRBJ2-1): DTGVSQNPRHKITKRGQNVTFRCDPISEHNRLYWYRQTLGQGPEFLTYFQNEAQLEKSRLLSDRFSAERPKGSFSTLEIQRTEQGDSAMYLCASSFRQLAGGSGNEQFFGPGTRLTVL.

V and J are TRBV7-5 and TRBJ1-5; the D segment call TRBD1 is taken from the table without a DNA check. TRBV7-5 is designated a pseudogene. This CDR3 contains 16 residues. The CDR3 DNA reads as TGTGTCAGAAGCTTAAACTCCGGGACAGGGAGTCAGCCCCAGCATTTT. It is translated as CVRSLNSGTGSQPQHF.

The gene calls are TRBV19 and TRBJ1-3; 7 bases agree with TRBD1. The germline V gene encodes CDR1 LNHDA and CDR2 SQIVND (reference sequence). This CDR3 has 12 amino acids. The junction had 5 bases not matched to a gene; V was cut back by 7 bases and J by 8 bases. The CDR3: CASIQGEDTIYF. The CDR3 nucleotides read TGTGCCAGTATCCAGGGGGAGGACACCATATATTTT.

The V call is TRBV6-5, the J call TRBJ1-1; weak D call: TRBD1 (5 bases). This CDR3 has 15 residues. Germline loops: CDR1 MNHEY, CDR2 SVGAGI. V was cut by 5 bases and J by 4 bases, with 17 bases left in between. CDR3 protein: CASSLRLGGVTEAFF. DNA of the CDR3: TGTGCCAGCAGTCTCCGACTTGGGGGGGTCACTGAAGCTTTCTTT.

The V gene is TRBV7-2, the J gene TRBJ1-4, with TRBD1 matching 9 bases. V gave up 5 bases and J gave up 7 bases; unmatched junction bases: 8. In germline, CDR1 is SGHTA, CDR2 FQGNSA. CDR3 length: 15 residues. In DNA form, the CDR3 reads TGTGCCAGCAGCCCCCGGACAGGGGCAGGTGAAAAACTGTTTTTT. Its translation: CASSPRTGAGEKLFF.

V gene TRBV6-1 combines with J gene TRBJ2-7; the match to TRBD1 covers 10 bases. From germline, CDR1 is MNHNS and CDR2 SASEGT. CDR3 size: 15 residues. V shed 2 bases and J 4 bases; nucleotides not matched to a gene: 5. The CDR3 DNA sequence: TGTGCCAGCAGTGAACGGGGACAGGGGAAATACGAGCAGTACTTC. This sequence encodes CASSERGQGKYEQYF.